This entry lists 28 T cell receptor beta chains sequenced from one sample in a study of blood T cell repertoires in COVID-19. The protocol was immunoSEQ multiplex PCR, while the TCRdb copy is restricted to in-frame clones and leaves out a portion. The sample comprises 250,000 to 300,000 clones, approximately 86% of which are singletons, and 3.6% rests with the top ten. Source material: peripheral blood. These receptors all come from a young man with active or convalescent COVID-19.

This clone was picked up one time. The V gene is TRBV27, the J gene TRBJ2-1, with D perhaps matching TRBD2 (5 bases). The ends were cut back, 3 bases at V and 8 bases at J, with 17 bases in the middle. The germline V gene has CDR1 MNHEY and CDR2 SMNVEV (reference sequence). This CDR3 has 15 amino acids. Written as DNA, the CDR3 is TGTGCCAGCAGTTTGGAGCTGGGAGCGGCAGATGAGCAGTTCTTC. It codes for CASSLELGAADEQFF.

The chain couples TRBV5-4 to TRBJ2-3, with TRBD2 matching 10 bases. The junction had 3 bases not matched to a gene; V was cut back by 4 bases and J by 4 bases. Germline assignment: CDR1 SGHNT and CDR2 YYREEE (reference sequence). This CDR3 region has 14 residues. For the CDR3, the DNA is TGTGCCAGCAGCGACCTAGCGGGGGCAGATACGCAGTATTTT. Its protein is CASSDLAGADTQYF.

The gene calls are TRBV7-9 and TRBJ2-1, with 7 positions matching TRBD2. The CDR3 is 14 amino acids. CDR1 is SEHNR and CDR2 is FQNEAQ in the germline V gene (reference sequence). The trim removed 3 bases at V and 4 bases at J, leaving 3 bases unmatched. The CDR3 sequence: CASSFLAEYNEQFF. The CDR3 DNA sequence: TGTGCCAGCAGCTTTCTAGCGGAGTACAATGAGCAGTTCTTC.

The V gene is TRBV7-9, the J gene TRBJ1-4, with D unclear. Trimming removed 4 bases from V and 2 bases from J, with 8 bases in between. The germline gives CDR1 SEHNR, CDR2 FQNEAQ (reference sequence). The CDR3 has 14 residues. The CDR3: CASSSYGTNEKLFF. For the CDR3, the DNA is TGTGCCAGCAGCTCATATGGCACTAATGAAAAACTGTTTTTT.

The chain employs TRBV2 and TRBJ2-7; D is uncertain. The CDR3 runs 14 residues. Trimming took 2 bases from V and 3 from J, leaving 11 bases between them. CDR1 is SNHLY and CDR2 is FYNNEI in the germline V gene. The CDR3 protein is CASSEPPPSYEQYF. CDR3 coding DNA: TGTGCCAGCAGTGAACCCCCCCCCAGCTACGAGCAGTACTTC.

V usage is TRBV11-2 and J usage is TRBJ2-1, with 12 positions matching TRBD2. Germline CDR1 is SGHAT and CDR2 is FQNNGV. V dropped 3 bases and J dropped 7; count of bases not matched to a gene: 10. This CDR3 is 17 amino acids long. Written as DNA, the CDR3 is TGTGCCAGCAGCTTTCCCCTGACTAGCGGGAGCCTGAATGAGCAGTTCTTC. Encoded protein: CASSFPLTSGSLNEQFF.

The chain joins TRBV15 to TRBJ2-2; D call uncertain. Germline V gene sequence: CDR1 LNHNV, CDR2 YYDKDF (reference sequence). The CDR3 sequence is 15 residues long. V was shortened by 1 base and J by 2 bases, with 8 bases between the two germline ends. The CDR3 spells CATSRAGDNTGELFF. The CDR3 bases are TGTGCCACCAGCAGAGCTGGAGATAACACCGGGGAGCTGTTTTTT.

The chain couples TRBV5-1 to TRBJ1-1; no clear D gene. The V and J ends lost 4 bases and 10 bases respectively, with 11 bases between them. Germline lookup yields CDR1 SGHRS and CDR2 YFSETQ. The CDR3 sequence is 11 residues long. The CDR3 sequence: CASSRGERAFF. As DNA, the CDR3 is TGCGCCAGCAGCCGCGGGGAACGAGCTTTCTTT.

The chain combines TRBV10-3 with TRBJ1-2; D remains unclear. The ends were cut back, 9 bases at V and 4 bases at J, with 15 bases in the middle. The length of the CDR3 is 13 residues. Germline V gene lookup returns CDR1 ENHRY and CDR2 SYGVKD. In DNA, the CDR3 is TGTGCCATTTCCCGACTTGAGGGCTATGGCTACACCTTC. It is translated as CAISRLEGYGYTF.

This chain uses TRBV30 with TRBJ1-2; D unclear. Per the germline V gene, CDR1 is GTSNPN and CDR2 is SVGIG (reference sequence). The CDR3 contains 11 residues. V was clipped by 7 bases and J by 8 bases, with 14 bases between them. The CDR3 reads CASRVLRGYTF. CDR3 nucleotide sequence: TGTGCCTCGAGGGTACTTCGGGGCTACACCTTC.

The chain couples TRBV7-9 to TRBJ2-1; D perhaps matches TRBD2 (5 bases). Germline V gene sequence: CDR1 SEHNR, CDR2 FQNEAQ (reference sequence). The CDR3 spans 15 residues. The V gene lost 5 bases and the J gene lost 0 bases, with 11 bases spanning the gap. CDR3 DNA: TGTGCCAGCAGCGACTACGGCGGCTCCTACAATGAGCAGTTCTTC. This gives the protein CASSDYGGSYNEQFF.

The V gene is TRBV5-1, the J gene TRBJ2-7; 8 bases fit TRBD1. The CDR3 runs 14 residues. Trimming removed 2 bases from V and 7 bases from J; junction bases left unmatched: 8. Germline V CDR1 and CDR2: SGHRS, YFSETQ. The CDR3 DNA is TGCGCCAGCAGCTTTGGGACAGGCGTTTTGGAGCAGTACTTC. It encodes CASSFGTGVLEQYF.

This clone was seen more than once but under ten times. The J gene is TRBJ2-2, the V gene TRBV5-1, with 7 bases identical to TRBD1. This CDR3 has 14 amino acids. V shed 5 bases and J 7 bases; nucleotides not matched to a gene: 8. The germline V gene encodes CDR1 SGHRS and CDR2 YFSETQ. The CDR3 loop is CASSRGREDGELFF. DNA for the CDR3: TGCGCCAGCAGTAGGGGGCGCGAGGACGGGGAGCTGTTTTTT.

This clone occurred a few times. The chain is built from TRBV7-9 and TRBJ1-2; tentatively, D is TRBD1 (6 bases). Germline CDR1 SEHNR, CDR2 FQNEAQ (reference sequence). Trimming took off 8 bases at V and 5 bases at J, with 24 bases between the two ends. CDR3 length equals 16 residues. The CDR3 region has the DNA TGTGCCAGCGAGGAAATTAACAGGGAGGGAGAGTATGGCTACACCTTC. Translated, it gives CASEEINREGEYGYTF.

This clone occurred once. The chain couples TRBV7-9 to TRBJ1-5; 9 bases line up with TRBD1. The CDR3 covers 12 residues. Unmatched junction bases numbered 8, after V lost 5 bases and J lost 15 bases. Germline CDR1 is SEHNR and CDR2 is FQNEAQ (reference sequence). This chain's CDR3 is CASSATGGLPHF. The CDR3 bases are TGTGCCAGCAGCGCGACAGGGGGTCTTCCGCATTTT. The entire variable domain, with the rest obtained from reference TRBV7-9 and TRBJ1-5, is as follows: DTGVSQNPRHKITKRGQNVTFRCDPISEHNRLYWYRQTLGQGPEFLTYFQNEAQLEKSRLLSDRFSAERPKGSFSTLEIQRTEQGDSAMYLCASSATGGLPHFGDGTRLSIL.

The gene calls are TRBV6-5 and TRBJ2-7; TRBD1 matches at 9 bases. The ends lost 5 bases at V and 3 bases at J; junction bases unmatched: 5. Germline V CDR1 and CDR2: MNHEY, SVGAGI. The CDR3 length is 14 residues. CDR3 coding DNA: TGTGCCAGCAGTCACGGGGACAGGGTCTACGAGCAGTACTTC. This sequence encodes CASSHGDRVYEQYF.

The rearrangement uses TRBV19 and TRBJ1-6; tentatively, D is TRBD1 (5 bases). V gave up 4 bases and J gave up 8 bases, with 6 bases separating them. Germline loops: CDR1 LNHDA, CDR2 SQIVND (reference sequence). There are 12 residues in the CDR3. The CDR3 DNA reads TGTGCCAGTAGTAAAGGGGATTCACCCCTCCACTTT. Translated, it gives CASSKGDSPLHF. Combining the CDR3 with reference TRBV19 and TRBJ1-6 gives the whole variable domain DGGITQSPKYLFRKEGQNVTLSCEQNLNHDAMYWYRQDPGQGLRLIYYSQIVNDFQKGDIAEGYSVSREKKESFPLTVTSAQKNPTAFYLCASSKGDSPLHFGNGTRLTVT.

The chain joins TRBV7-8 to TRBJ2-3; 7 bases map to TRBD2. The V gene's germline CDR1 is SGHVS and CDR2 FQNEAQ. The CDR3 consists of 14 residues. V lost 3 bases, J lost 5 bases, and 5 bases stayed unmatched. In DNA, the CDR3 is TGTGCCAGCAGCTTTGGACTAGATAGAGATACGCAGTATTTT. It is translated as CASSFGLDRDTQYF.

The chain carries TRBV7-3 and TRBJ2-1; TRBD2 is a possible D gene (5 bases). Trimming removed 5 bases from V and 5 bases from J, with 16 bases in between. This CDR3 spans 15 amino acids. The germline gives CDR1 SGHTA, CDR2 FQGTGA. The chain's CDR3 is CASSRSGGRNNEQFF. The CDR3 nucleotides are TGTGCCAGCAGCAGAAGCGGCGGCAGAAACAATGAGCAGTTCTTC. The whole variable domain, remainder taken from reference TRBV7-3 and TRBJ2-1, is GAGVSQTPSNKVTEKGKYVELRCDPISGHTALYWYRQSLGQGPEFLIYFQGTGAADDSGLPNDRFFAVRPEGSVSTLKIQRTERGDSAVYLCASSRSGGRNNEQFFGPGTRLTVL.

This chain connects TRBV3-1 (or the pseudogene TRBV3-2) to TRBJ2-1; 9 bases line up with TRBD2. The junction had 7 bases not matched to a gene; V was cut back by 0 bases and J by 10 bases. The CDR3 is 15 amino acids. Germline-derived CDR1 and CDR2 are LGHDT and YNNKEL (reference sequence). The CDR3 region is CASSQDWREGREQFF. CDR3 coding DNA: TGTGCCAGCAGCCAAGATTGGCGGGAGGGCAGGGAGCAGTTCTTC.

CDR3 protein: CASSLDRGYEQYF. The DNA for the CDR3 is TGTGCCAGCAGCTTGGACAGGGGCTACGAGCAGTACTTC. The chain combines TRBV28 with TRBJ2-7, with 9 bases that match TRBD1. With 6 bases clipped from V and 3 bases from J, the junction kept 3 bases outside the gene matches. Germline V gene lookup returns CDR1 MDHEN and CDR2 SYDVKM. The CDR3 sequence is 13 residues long. The complete variable domain, with remaining parts taken from reference TRBV28 and TRBJ2-7, reads DVKVTQSSRYLVKRTGEKVFLECVQDMDHENMFWYRQDPGLGLRLIYFSYDVKMKEKGDIPEGYSVSREKKERFSLILESASTNQTSMYLCASSLDRGYEQYFGPGTRLTVT.

The rearrangement uses TRBV6-5 and TRBJ1-1; TRBD1 matches 7 bases. J gave up 8 bases and V 2 bases, and 5 bases lay outside the gene matches. The CDR3 runs to 13 residues. The germline V gene encodes CDR1 MNHEY and CDR2 SVGAGI. The CDR3 DNA reads as TGTGCCAGCAGTTACGCCTGGACAGGCGAAGCTTTCTTT. It codes for CASSYAWTGEAFF.

V usage is TRBV28 and J usage is TRBJ1-1; perhaps TRBD1 as D (5 bases). V lost 2 bases to trimming and J lost 3 bases, with 13 bases between them. Germline CDR1 reads MDHEN; CDR2 reads SYDVKM. The CDR3 sequence is 15 residues long. The chain's CDR3 is CASSLIRAGHTEAFF. CDR3 nucleotides: TGTGCCAGCAGTTTAATTCGTGCAGGGCACACTGAAGCTTTCTTT.

The gene calls are TRBV3-1 (or the pseudogene TRBV3-2) and TRBJ2-1; TRBD2 matches at 9 bases. The CDR3 has 18 amino acids. V lost 2 bases and J lost 4; bases outside the gene matches: 12. Germline V gene data show CDR1 as LGHDT and CDR2 as YNNKEL (reference sequence). This chain's CDR3 is CASSQSTFRTSEYNEQFF. The DNA for the CDR3 is TGTGCCAGCAGCCAAAGTACGTTTCGGACTAGCGAGTACAATGAGCAGTTCTTC.

This chain connects TRBV14 to TRBJ1-1, with TRBD1 matching over 7 bases. Germline CDR1 reads SGHDN; CDR2 reads FVKESK. The CDR3 runs to 17 residues. The junction had 13 bases not matched to a gene; V was cut back by 6 bases and J by 0 bases. The CDR3 loop is CASRPTGTVIMNTEAFF. DNA of the CDR3: TGTGCCAGCAGACCGACCGGGACAGTGATCATGAACACTGAAGCTTTCTTT.

V gene TRBV19 combines with J gene TRBJ1-2; D unresolved. The germline CDR1 and CDR2 sequences are LNHDA and SQIVND (reference sequence). The CDR3 totals 13 residues. Trimming left V 1 base short and J 6 bases short, with 9 bases between. In nucleotides, the CDR3 is TGTGCCAGTAGTATAGGGGCCGGGAATGGCTACACCTTC. Its translation is CASSIGAGNGYTF.

J is TRBJ2-1 and V is TRBV19; D is perhaps TRBD1 (6 bases). The CDR3 has 14 residues. The germline gives CDR1 LNHDA, CDR2 SQIVND (reference sequence). V lost 10 bases and J lost 4, with 17 bases in between. The CDR3 here is CATTGLGAYNEQFF. In DNA, the CDR3 is TGTGCCACTACAGGGCTCGGGGCTTACAATGAGCAGTTCTTC.

This clone was seen a few times. At the DNA level, this CDR3 is encoded by other sequences in the same sample as well. The chain uses TRBV3-1 (or the pseudogene TRBV3-2) and TRBJ2-7; 14 positions agree with TRBD2. The CDR3 loop spans 15 amino acids. Trimming removed 3 bases from V and 2 bases from J; junction bases left unmatched: 0. In germline, CDR1 is LGHDT, CDR2 YNNKEL (reference sequence). The CDR3 DNA reads as TGTGCCAGCAGCCAGGGACTAGCGGGAGCCTACGAGCAGTACTTC. Translation gives CASSQGLAGAYEQYF.